Shown below are 16 T cell receptor beta chains from a single sample sequenced in a study of blood T cell repertoires in COVID-19. Libraries were prepared by immunoSEQ multiplex PCR; TCRdb keeps only in-frame clonotypes and omits some of them. The sample has tens of thousands of clones, roughly 92% seen once; the top ten hold roughly 5.2%. Specimen: peripheral blood. These receptors were collected from a human donor in a cohort sampled during active COVID-19.

The rearrangement joins TRBV5-4 to TRBJ1-1; 7 bases fit TRBD1. V lost 4 bases to trimming and J lost 0 bases; unmatched junction nucleotides: 3. Germline V CDR1 and CDR2: SGHNT, YYREEE (reference sequence). The CDR3 contains 14 residues. Here the CDR3 reads CASSRDSLNTEAFF. The DNA of the CDR3 is TGTGCCAGCAGCCGGGACAGCCTGAACACTGAAGCTTTCTTT.

The J gene is TRBJ1-5, the V gene TRBV19; TRBD1 might be the D (5 bases). The CDR3 has 14 amino acids. Germline loops: CDR1 LNHDA, CDR2 SQIVND (reference sequence). Trimming removed 5 bases at V and 4 bases at J, with 12 bases between. CDR3 residues: CASSDRQINQPQHF. In DNA, the CDR3 is TGTGCCAGTAGTGACCGACAGATAAATCAGCCCCAGCATTTT. The variable domain in full, with the rest retrieved from reference TRBV19 and TRBJ1-5, is DGGITQSPKYLFRKEGQNVTLSCEQNLNHDAMYWYRQDPGQGLRLIYYSQIVNDFQKGDIAEGYSVSREKKESFPLTVTSAQKNPTAFYLCASSDRQINQPQHFGDGTRLSIL.

V and J are TRBV3-1 (or the pseudogene TRBV3-2) and TRBJ1-1; a possible D gene is TRBD1 (5 bases). This CDR3 contains 17 residues. The germline V gene encodes CDR1 LGHDT and CDR2 YNNKEL (reference sequence). The V and J ends lost 4 bases and 4 bases respectively, with 22 bases between them. This CDR3 is CASSRRFSRDVGTEAFF. In nucleotides, the CDR3 is TGTGCCAGCAGCCGCCGCTTTTCCAGGGATGTCGGCACTGAAGCTTTCTTT.

The chain links TRBV18 to TRBJ2-5, with D perhaps TRBD2 (5 bases). V shed 3 bases and J shed 3 bases, with 8 bases lying between them. Germline CDR1 and CDR2: KGHSH and LQKENI. The CDR3 has 13 amino acids. The CDR3 coding sequence is TGTGCCAGCTCACCCACGGGGAAAGAGACCCAGTACTTC. Its translation: CASSPTGKETQYF.

The rearrangement links TRBV10-3 to TRBJ2-1; 12 positions agree with TRBD2. J gave up 5 bases and V 6 bases, and 8 bases lay outside the gene matches. Germline CDR1 ENHRY, CDR2 SYGVKD. The CDR3 sequence is 16 residues long. The CDR3 region is CAIRGGTSGSHNEQFF. CDR3 bases: TGTGCCATCAGGGGGGGGACTAGCGGGTCTCACAATGAGCAGTTCTTC.

V is TRBV25-1 and J is TRBJ2-5, with D maybe TRBD2 (7 bases). The CDR3 consists of 13 residues. Deletions cut 3 bases from V and 5 bases from J, with 10 bases between. Germline V gene lookup returns CDR1 MGHDK and CDR2 SYGVNS. In DNA form, the CDR3 reads TGTGCCAGCAGTGAGGAGGGGGGGGAGACCCAGTACTTC. Amino acids: CASSEEGGETQYF.

The rearrangement joins TRBV7-2 to TRBJ1-3; no definite D call. Germline lookup yields CDR1 SGHTA and CDR2 FQGNSA. The CDR3 spans 14 residues. Trimming removed 6 bases at V and 0 bases at J, with 9 bases between. The chain's CDR3 is CASSGTLSGNTIYF. CDR3 DNA: TGTGCCAGCAGTGGCACCCTCTCTGGAAACACCATATATTTT. The variable domain in full, with the rest retrieved from reference TRBV7-2 and TRBJ1-3, is GAGVSQSPSNKVTEKGKDVELRCDPISGHTALYWYRQSLGQGLEFLIYFQGNSAPDKSGLPSDRFSAERTGGSVSTLTIQRTQQEDSAVYLCASSGTLSGNTIYFGEGSWLTVV.

This clone appeared a single time. V and J are TRBV25-1 and TRBJ1-5; unclear D gene. V shed 7 bases and J shed 6 bases, with 10 bases lying between them. CDR1 is MGHDK and CDR2 is SYGVNS in the germline V gene. The CDR3 consists of 12 residues. Here the CDR3 DNA reads TGTGCCAGCACGTCAGGCTCTCAGCCCCAGCATTTT. Residues: CASTSGSQPQHF.

The gene calls are TRBV6-5 and TRBJ1-5; TRBD1 aligns across 8 bases. The CDR3 consists of 13 residues. Unmatched junction bases numbered 5, after V lost 8 bases and J lost 5 bases. In germline, CDR1 is MNHEY, CDR2 SVGAGI. CDR3 DNA sequence: TGTGCCAGCGGGTTGGACAGGGATCAGCCCCAGCATTTT. Amino acids: CASGLDRDQPQHF.

There are a few counts of this clone. The chain combines TRBV6-6 with TRBJ1-2, with 8 positions matching TRBD1. Unmatched junction bases numbered 6, after V lost 5 bases and J lost 7 bases. The CDR3 is made up of 13 amino acids. The V gene's germline CDR1 is MNHNY and CDR2 SVGAGI (reference sequence). DNA for the CDR3: TGTGCCAGCAGTCTCAGGGGGCTAGGTGGCTACACCTTC. This translates into CASSLRGLGGYTF.

This clone was recorded a few times. The V and J genes are TRBV7-9 and TRBJ1-4; no definite D call. V lost 1 base, J lost 4 bases, and 13 bases lay in between. Germline V lookup: CDR1 SEHNR, CDR2 FQNEAQ (reference sequence). The CDR3 is 16 residues long. The CDR3 here is CASSLGGRVYNEKLFF. The CDR3 DNA sequence: TGTGCCAGCAGCTTAGGAGGTCGGGTATATAATGAAAAACTGTTTTTT.

V gene TRBV4-2 combines with J gene TRBJ2-3; 7 bases line up with TRBD1. V trimming: 4 bases; J trimming: 0 bases; junction bases outside the gene matches: 1. Germline V lookup: CDR1 LGHNA, CDR2 YNFKEQ. The length of the CDR3 is 14 residues. CDR3 residues: CASSPDRSTDTQYF. CDR3 nucleotide sequence: TGTGCCAGCAGCCCGGACAGGAGCACAGATACGCAGTATTTT.

The gene calls are TRBV6-5 and TRBJ2-2; tentatively, D is TRBD2 (5 bases). CDR3 length equals 13 residues. Trimming took off 2 bases at V and 6 bases at J, with 7 bases between the two ends. CDR1 is MNHEY and CDR2 is SVGAGI in the germline V gene. The CDR3 spells CASSYGLPGELFF. The CDR3 DNA reads as TGTGCCAGCAGTTACGGACTCCCCGGGGAGCTGTTTTTT.

The chain joins TRBV5-1 to TRBJ2-7, with D perhaps TRBD2 (7 bases). CDR3 length: 13 residues. The V end was cut by 5 bases, the J end by 5 bases, with 14 bases between. Germline CDR1 is SGHRS and CDR2 is YFSETQ. The CDR3 here is CASRGGGQNEQYF. CDR3 sequence (DNA): TGCGCCAGCAGGGGAGGGGGGCAAAACGAGCAGTACTTC.

This clone appeared a single time. This CDR3 is CASSFGGEGTEAFF. CDR3 DNA: TGCGCCAGCAGCTTTGGAGGGGAGGGCACTGAAGCTTTCTTT. The chain is built from TRBV5-1 and TRBJ1-1, with D perhaps TRBD1 (5 bases). The germline V and J ends were trimmed by 2 bases and 4 bases, with 12 bases remaining between them. Germline V gives CDR1 SGHRS, CDR2 YFSETQ. CDR3 length: 14 amino acids. Looking up the rest from reference TRBV5-1 and TRBJ1-1 gives the full variable domain: KAGVTQTPRYLIKTRGQQVTLSCSPISGHRSVSWYQQTPGQGLQFLFEYFSETQRNKGNFPGRFSGRQFSNSRSEMNVSTLELGDSALYLCASSFGGEGTEAFFGQGTRLTVV.

The chain joins TRBV10-3 to TRBJ2-5; 10 bases align to TRBD1. Germline V gives CDR1 ENHRY, CDR2 SYGVKD. Trimming at V came to 2 bases and at J to 1 base, leaving 4 bases not matched to a gene. This CDR3 comprises 16 residues. CDR3 residues: CAISEAGTGVQETQYF. Here the CDR3 DNA reads TGTGCCATCAGTGAGGCCGGGACAGGGGTCCAAGAGACCCAGTACTTC.